This entry lists 24 T cell receptor beta chains sequenced from one sample in a study of early T cells in non-severe SARS-CoV-2 infection. From the 5' RACE reads, TCRdb called clonotypes with MiXCR, one entry per CDR3 protein. Found here are 56,000 or so distinct CDR3 sequences, roughly 8.2% of them singletons; the top ten hold approximately 4.4%. The sequenced material came from whole blood. These receptors were taken from an adult who was a healthcare worker with PCR-confirmed SARS-CoV-2 infection or an uninfected control (not recorded which).

This clonotype was seen many times. This rearrangement joins TRBV28 to TRBJ2-7; D possibly corresponds to TRBD1 (6 bases). Looked up from germline, CDR1 is MDHEN and CDR2 is SYDVKM. The CDR3 spans 16 residues. V was cut by 2 bases and J by 2 bases, with 16 bases left in between. CDR3 loop: CASSLPRGQETYEQYF. CDR3 DNA: TGTGCCAGCAGTTTACCTCGGGGACAAGAGACCTACGAGCAGTACTTC.

This clonotype was detected only a few times. The genes are TRBV5-6 and TRBJ2-5; 7 bases are a match to TRBD1. The CDR3 length is 15 residues. Germline V gives CDR1 SGHDT, CDR2 YYEEEE. V lost 5 bases, J lost 1 base, and 8 bases stayed unmatched. CDR3 amino acids: CASRPPGQTQETQYF. CDR3 nucleotides: TGTGCCAGCAGGCCACCGGGACAGACCCAAGAGACCCAGTACTTC.

This clonotype was counted only a few times. A junction end diverges from the germline sequence, so it may reflect a read error. The chain employs TRBV7-9 and TRBJ2-1; 9 bases agree with TRBD2. The CDR3 has 12 amino acids. Germline loops: CDR1 SEHNR, CDR2 FQNEAQ (reference sequence). As DNA, the CDR3 is TGTGCCAGCAGCCATCCCGTGGCGGGAGGGCACTTC. Amino acid sequence: CASSHPVAGGHF.

The chain combines TRBV12-3 or TRBV12-4 with TRBJ1-5, with a tentative D call TRBD1 (6 bases). The V end was cut by 10 bases, the J end by 4 bases, with 17 bases between. The CDR3 has 14 residues. This chain's CDR3 is CANSLGTTNQPQHF. The CDR3 nucleotides read TGTGCCAACAGCCTCGGGACAACGAATCAGCCCCAGCATTTT.

This clonotype turned up a few times. V is TRBV27 and J is TRBJ2-3; TRBD2 matches 13 bases. The CDR3 runs 16 residues. V lost 1 base, J lost 4 bases, and 2 bases stayed unmatched. The germline V gene has CDR1 MNHEY and CDR2 SMNVEV (reference sequence). The DNA of the CDR3 is TGTGCCAGCAGTTTATGGACTAGCGGGAGTGCAGATACGCAGTATTTT. It yields the protein CASSLWTSGSADTQYF.

V is TRBV7-9 and J is TRBJ2-5; maybe TRBD1 (6 bases). The CDR3 length is 15 residues. Germline lookup yields CDR1 SEHNR and CDR2 FQNEAQ (reference sequence). Between the trimmed V and J ends, which lost 0 bases and 5 bases, there was a span of 13 bases. The CDR3 region is CASSLATGIRETQYF. Written as DNA, the CDR3 is TGTGCCAGCAGCTTAGCAACAGGGATTCGGGAGACCCAGTACTTC.

The table lists this clonotype with a few counts. The chain joins TRBV12-3 or TRBV12-4 to TRBJ1-1, with TRBD1 as a possible D gene (5 bases). V was clipped by 7 bases and J by 3 bases, with 15 bases between them. This CDR3 contains 14 residues. The CDR3 here is CASNRGGEDTEAFF. As DNA, the CDR3 is TGTGCCAGCAATCGGGGCGGGGAAGACACTGAAGCTTTCTTT.

The chain links TRBV7-9 to TRBJ1-5; D is possibly TRBD1 (5 bases). The V end was cut by 1 base, the J end by 7 bases, with 8 bases between. This CDR3 contains 13 residues. Germline assignment: CDR1 SEHNR and CDR2 FQNEAQ (reference sequence). The CDR3 protein is CASSLGGEQPQHF. The CDR3 bases are TGTGCCAGCAGCTTAGGGGGCGAACAGCCCCAGCATTTT.

This clonotype was seen a few times. This chain uses TRBV5-1 with TRBJ2-1, with 7 positions matching TRBD2. This CDR3 is 15 amino acids long. Germline V CDR1 and CDR2: SGHRS, YFSETQ. Trimming removed 4 bases from V and 2 bases from J; junction bases left unmatched: 6. In DNA, the CDR3 is TGCGCCAGCAGCATTGAAAGCGGGACCTACAATGAGCAGTTCTTC. It yields the protein CASSIESGTYNEQFF.

This clonotype was picked up one time. The V gene is TRBV4-2, the J gene TRBJ2-3, with D uncertain. Germline assignment: CDR1 LGHNA and CDR2 YNFKEQ. This CDR3 is built from 16 residues. V gave up 1 base and J gave up 2 bases, with 13 bases separating them. The CDR3 here is CASSQAMELNTDTQYF. The DNA of the CDR3 is TGTGCCAGCAGCCAAGCGATGGAGTTGAACACAGATACGCAGTATTTT.

This clonotype was detected a few times. The V and J genes are TRBV20-1 and TRBJ2-1; D is unresolved. This CDR3 has 12 amino acids. Germline V lookup: CDR1 DFQATT, CDR2 SNEGSKA (reference sequence). Trimming took off 3 bases at V and 7 bases at J, with 10 bases between the two ends. The CDR3 DNA is TGCAGTGCTAGGTTTGGGTTGAATGAGCAGTTCTTC. Translated: CSARFGLNEQFF.

This clonotype was found many times. V gene TRBV6-5 combines with J gene TRBJ1-2, with D tentatively TRBD1 (6 bases). This CDR3 spans 16 amino acids. Germline loops: CDR1 MNHEY, CDR2 SVGAGI. Between the trimmed V and J ends, which lost 2 bases and 2 bases, there was a span of 15 bases. CDR3 residues: CASSYANIQGNYGYTF. The CDR3 DNA reads TGTGCCAGCAGTTACGCTAACATACAGGGCAACTATGGCTACACCTTC.

In this sample, this clonotype turned up many times. The chain has TRBV7-6 and TRBJ2-5; no clear D. CDR3 length: 13 residues. Germline-derived CDR1 and CDR2 are SGHVS and FNYEAQ. The germline V and J ends were trimmed by 3 bases and 2 bases, with 7 bases remaining between them. As DNA, the CDR3 is TGTGCCAGCAGCTTTTTTAGACAAGAGACCCAGTACTTC. As protein: CASSFFRQETQYF.

This sequence joins TRBV15 and TRBJ2-1; a possible D gene is TRBD2 (6 bases). Trimming left V 0 bases short and J 2 bases short, with 8 bases between. The CDR3 is 15 residues long. CDR1 LNHNV and CDR2 YYDKDF come from the germline V gene (reference sequence). The CDR3 reads CATSRDRGTYNEQFF. The CDR3 nucleotides read TGTGCCACCAGCAGAGATCGGGGGACCTACAATGAGCAGTTCTTC.

V usage is TRBV19 and J usage is TRBJ1-1, with TRBD1 identical over 7 bases. Germline V lookup: CDR1 LNHDA, CDR2 SQIVND (reference sequence). The CDR3 sequence is 14 residues long. V dropped 6 bases and J dropped 8; count of bases not matched to a gene: 12. As DNA, the CDR3 is TGTGCCAGTAGGGACAGGCACTTCATCCCAGAAGCTTTCTTT. Translated: CASRDRHFIPEAFF.

This chain connects TRBV7-7 to TRBJ2-2; TRBD2 aligns across 7 bases. This CDR3 has 12 residues. Germline assignment: CDR1 SSHAT and CDR2 FNYEAQ (reference sequence). CDR3 DNA: TGTGCTAGCGGGCGAGTCACCGGGGAGCTGTTTTTT. Protein: CASGRVTGELFF.

This clonotype was counted a few times. The rearrangement links TRBV4-2 to TRBJ1-1, with D possibly matching TRBD1 (5 bases). This CDR3 contains 12 residues. V was cut by 2 bases and J by 7 bases, with 8 bases left in between. In germline, CDR1 is LGHNA, CDR2 YNFKEQ. CDR3 loop: CASSQRTNEAFF. CDR3 coding DNA: TGTGCCAGCAGCCAACGGACAAATGAAGCTTTCTTT.

This clonotype occurred many times. The chain links TRBV30 to TRBJ2-2; 8 bases agree with TRBD1. With V trimmed by 5 bases and J by 4 bases, 9 bases remained unmatched. Looked up from germline, CDR1 is GTSNPN and CDR2 is SVGIG (reference sequence). The CDR3 covers 15 residues. The DNA for the CDR3 is TGTGCCTGGTTTGGAGGACAGGGCCGCACCGGGGAGCTGTTTTTT. Translated, it gives CAWFGGQGRTGELFF. Using reference TRBV30 and TRBJ2-2 for the parts outside the CDR3, the full variable domain is SQTIHQWPATLVQPVGSPLSLECTVEGTSNPNLYWYRQAAGRGLQLLFYSVGIGQISSEVPQNLSASRPQDRQFILSSKKLLLSDSGFYLCAWFGGQGRTGELFFGEGSRLTVL.

This clonotype was found a few times. The chain couples TRBV5-1 to TRBJ2-7; unclear D gene. Germline loops: CDR1 SGHRS, CDR2 YFSETQ. CDR3 length: 14 amino acids. Trimming removed 1 base at V and 5 bases at J, with 13 bases between. The CDR3 loop reads CASSLQDSVHEQYF. The CDR3 DNA reads TGCGCCAGCAGCTTGCAGGATTCCGTCCACGAGCAGTACTTC.

This clonotype was seen repeatedly, ten times or more. The genes are TRBV19 and TRBJ2-5, with TRBD1 matching 9 bases. The ends lost 6 bases at V and 4 bases at J; junction bases unmatched: 9. Germline V gene lookup returns CDR1 LNHDA and CDR2 SQIVND (reference sequence). This CDR3 comprises 15 residues. CDR3 protein: CASSRSGTGRETQYF. CDR3 DNA: TGTGCCAGTAGCCGATCCGGGACAGGGCGAGAGACCCAGTACTTC. Supplemented by reference TRBV19 and TRBJ2-5, the full variable domain reads DGGITQSPKYLFRKEGQNVTLSCEQNLNHDAMYWYRQDPGQGLRLIYYSQIVNDFQKGDIAEGYSVSREKKESFPLTVTSAQKNPTAFYLCASSRSGTGRETQYFGPGTRLLVL.

This clonotype was observed a few times. The V gene is TRBV27, the J gene TRBJ1-5, with a tentative D call TRBD1 (6 bases). The V gene's germline CDR1 is MNHEY and CDR2 SMNVEV (reference sequence). The CDR3 is 15 residues long. The V end was cut by 8 bases, the J end by 2 bases, with 16 bases between. CDR3: CASGSGQQGNQPQHF. The CDR3 DNA sequence: TGTGCCAGCGGATCGGGACAACAGGGCAATCAGCCCCAGCATTTT.

This clonotype was counted at least ten times. The chain recombines TRBV7-6 with TRBJ2-1; TRBD1 matches 9 bases. V was clipped by 2 bases and J by 8 bases; unmatched bases: 10. CDR1 is SGHVS, CDR2 FNYEAQ, per germline. The CDR3 totals 16 residues. The CDR3, as DNA: TGTGCCAGCAGCTTATTTCGGGGACAGGGTGTCGATGAGCAGTTCTTC. Residues: CASSLFRGQGVDEQFF.

This clonotype was picked up a small number of times. The chain is built from TRBV18 and TRBJ1-1, with D possibly being TRBD1 (5 bases). Trimming took off 3 bases at V and 1 base at J, with 12 bases between the two ends. The CDR3 is 15 residues long. CDR1 is KGHSH, CDR2 LQKENI, per germline. The CDR3 loop reads CASSPVGGSNTEAFF. Written as DNA, the CDR3 is TGTGCCAGCTCACCCGTCGGGGGATCGAACACTGAAGCTTTCTTT.

This chain connects TRBV7-8 to TRBJ2-7; D remains ambiguous. Per germline, CDR1 SGHVS and CDR2 FQNEAQ. The germline V and J ends were trimmed by 5 bases and 3 bases, with 5 bases remaining between them. The CDR3 spans 11 residues. CDR3: CASSMDYEQYF. The DNA for the CDR3 is TGTGCCAGCAGCATGGACTACGAGCAGTACTTC.